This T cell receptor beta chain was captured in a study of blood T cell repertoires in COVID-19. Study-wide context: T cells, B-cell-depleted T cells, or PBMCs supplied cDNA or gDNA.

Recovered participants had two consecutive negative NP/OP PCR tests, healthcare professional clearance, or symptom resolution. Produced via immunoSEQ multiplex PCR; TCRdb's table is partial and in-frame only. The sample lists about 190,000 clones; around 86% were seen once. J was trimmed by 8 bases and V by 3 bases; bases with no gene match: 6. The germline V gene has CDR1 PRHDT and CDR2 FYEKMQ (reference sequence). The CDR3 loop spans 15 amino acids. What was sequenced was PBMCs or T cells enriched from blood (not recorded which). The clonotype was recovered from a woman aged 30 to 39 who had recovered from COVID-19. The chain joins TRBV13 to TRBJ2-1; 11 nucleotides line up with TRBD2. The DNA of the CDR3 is TGTGCCAGCAGCTTCGGGGGGACTAGCGGTGATGAGCAGTTCTTC. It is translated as CASSFGGTSGDEQFF.